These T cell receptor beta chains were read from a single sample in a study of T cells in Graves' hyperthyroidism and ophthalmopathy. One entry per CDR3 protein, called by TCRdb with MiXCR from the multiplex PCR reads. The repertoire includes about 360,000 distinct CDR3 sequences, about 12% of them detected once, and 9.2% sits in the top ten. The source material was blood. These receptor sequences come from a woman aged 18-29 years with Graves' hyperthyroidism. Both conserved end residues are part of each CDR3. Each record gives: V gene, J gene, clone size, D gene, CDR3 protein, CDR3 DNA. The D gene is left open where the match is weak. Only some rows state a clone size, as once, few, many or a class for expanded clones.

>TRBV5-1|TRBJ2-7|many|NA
CASSLAFGSYEQYF
TGCGCCAGCAGCTTGGCGTTTGGGTCCTACGAGCAGTACTTC
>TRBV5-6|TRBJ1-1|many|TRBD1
CASSYGDRGNTEAFF
TGTGCCAGCAGCTACGGGGACAGGGGGAACACTGAAGCTTTCTTT
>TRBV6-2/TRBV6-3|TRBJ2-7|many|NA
CASSYSRSYSYEQYF
TGTGCCAGCAGTTATTCCCGAAGCTATTCCTACGAGCAGTACTTC
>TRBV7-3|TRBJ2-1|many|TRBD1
CASSLTGTGYNEQFF
TGTGCCAGCAGCTTGACCGGGACAGGCTACAATGAGCAGTTCTTC
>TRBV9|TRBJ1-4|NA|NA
CASSPTPLRGGEKLFF
TGTGCCAGCAGCCCCACCCCCCTCAGGGGAGGCGAAAAACTGTTTTTT
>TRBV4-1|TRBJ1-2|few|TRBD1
CASSQPREGAAYGYTF
TGCGCCAGCAGCCAACCCCGAGAGGGGGCTGCCTATGGCTACACCTTC
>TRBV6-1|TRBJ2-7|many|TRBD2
CASQGSGLGTSGYEQYF
TGTGCCAGCCAAGGATCCGGCCTCGGGACTAGCGGCTACGAGCAGTACTTC
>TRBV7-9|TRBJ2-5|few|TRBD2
CASSPRVPGLDQETQYF
TGTGCCAGCAGTCCGAGGGTTCCGGGACTAGACCAAGAGACCCAGTACTTC
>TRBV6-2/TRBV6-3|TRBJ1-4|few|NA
CASRSLEGPGEKLFF
TGTGCCAGCAGGTCATTAGAAGGGCCCGGTGAAAAACTGTTTTTT
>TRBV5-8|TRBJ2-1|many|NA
CASSLVVGGWDEQFF
TGTGCCAGCAGCTTGGTGGTGGGAGGATGGGATGAGCAGTTCTTC
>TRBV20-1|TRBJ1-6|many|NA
CSATSLWKETYNSPLHF
TGCAGTGCTACTTCCTTATGGAAGGAGACTTATAATTCACCCCTCCACTTT
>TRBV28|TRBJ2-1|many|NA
CASILSGVYNEQFF
TGTGCCAGCATCCTTAGCGGCGTCTACAATGAGCAGTTCTTC
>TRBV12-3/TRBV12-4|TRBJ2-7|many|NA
CASSYGRYEQYF
TGTGCCAGCAGCTACGGGCGATACGAGCAGTACTTC
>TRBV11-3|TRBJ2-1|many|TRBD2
CASSPSGGISAIPNEQFF
TGTGCCAGCAGCCCTAGCGGGGGGATCTCCGCGATCCCCAATGAGCAGTTCTTC